What follows are 28 T cell receptor beta chains derived from one specimen sequenced in a study of vaccination and CD4 T cells after COVID-19. The treatment was: roughly ten-day PBMC culture with coronavirus spike peptide pools or control peptides (ViraFEST assay). Their antigens remain unidentified. The study sequenced cultured CD4+ T cell DNA using the Oncomine TCR Beta short-read assay. TCRdb itself ran the PCR reads through MiXCR, one entry per CDR3 protein. The table records over 9,500 distinct CDR3 sequences, roughly 46% of them present only once. The sample consisted of CD4+ T cells from blood, cultured in vitro. All receptors derive from a human donor who had recovered from COVID-19.

This clonotype occurred a few times. This chain uses TRBV19 with TRBJ1-3; unclear D gene. Germline CDR1 reads LNHDA; CDR2 reads SQIVND (reference sequence). This CDR3 is 13 amino acids long. The germline V and J ends were trimmed by 3 bases and 0 bases, with 3 bases remaining between them. The CDR3 sequence: CASSISSGNTIYF. The CDR3 coding sequence is TGTGCCAGTAGTATCAGCTCTGGAAACACCATATATTTT.

This clonotype was picked up one time. The chain recombines TRBV3-1 with TRBJ1-1, with D possibly TRBD1 on 5 matching bases. Per germline, CDR1 LGHDT and CDR2 YNNKEL (reference sequence). The CDR3 length is 15 residues. V was trimmed by 0 bases and J by 5 bases, leaving 13 bases between them. CDR3 bases: TGTGCCAGCAGCCAAGATCCAGGGACGAAGACTGAAGCTTTCTTT. It yields the protein CASSQDPGTKTEAFF. The entire variable domain, with the rest obtained from reference TRBV3-1 and TRBJ1-1, is as follows: DTAVSQTPKYLVTQMGNDKSIKCEQNLGHDTMYWYKQDSKKFLKIMFSYNNKELIINETVPNRFSPKSPDKAHLNLHINSLELGDSAVYFCASSQDPGTKTEAFFGQGTRLTVV.

This clonotype was seen more than once but under ten times. The chain uses TRBV6-1 and TRBJ1-2; TRBD1 is a possible D gene (5 bases). V lost 1 base and J 6 bases, leaving 12 bases between the germline ends. CDR1 and CDR2 (germline): MNHNS, SASEGT. The CDR3 sequence is 14 residues long. The CDR3 region is CASSEVAGGHGYTF. The CDR3 nucleotides read TGTGCCAGCAGTGAAGTGGCGGGGGGTCATGGCTACACCTTC.

The V call is TRBV19, the J call TRBJ1-1, with TRBD1 as a possible D gene (5 bases). V was cut by 8 bases and J by 7 bases, with 20 bases left in between. Germline V gives CDR1 LNHDA, CDR2 SQIVND (reference sequence). This CDR3 is built from 14 residues. Here the CDR3 reads CASLVGGGGVEAFF. CDR3 in DNA: TGTGCCAGTTTAGTTGGGGGGGGTGGAGTTGAAGCTTTCTTT.

The chain employs TRBV5-6 and TRBJ1-1; tentatively, D is TRBD1 (6 bases). The CDR3 runs to 16 residues. V was shortened by 6 bases and J by 3 bases, with 21 bases between the two germline ends. Germline V gene data show CDR1 as SGHDT and CDR2 as YYEEEE. CDR3 in amino acids: CASTRSSRGADTEAFF. For the CDR3, the DNA is TGTGCCAGCACCCGGAGCAGTCGGGGGGCGGACACTGAAGCTTTCTTT.

CDR3 loop: CASSLITGGRETQYF. DNA for the CDR3: TGTGCCAGCAGCTTAATCACGGGGGGGAGGGAGACCCAGTACTTC. The V and J genes are TRBV7-2 and TRBJ2-5; 8 nucleotides line up with TRBD2. V lost 2 bases and J lost 5; bases outside the gene matches: 7. CDR1 is SGHTA, CDR2 FQGNSA, per germline. The CDR3 has 15 residues.

The chain has TRBV27 and TRBJ1-2; possibly TRBD1 for D (6 bases). Trimming took off 5 bases at V and 3 bases at J, with 19 bases between the two ends. Germline V CDR1 and CDR2: MNHEY, SMNVEV (reference sequence). The CDR3 loop spans 16 amino acids. The CDR3 reads CASSTLSLGGDYGYTF. CDR3 nucleotides: TGTGCCAGCAGTACCCTGAGTCTAGGGGGTGACTATGGCTACACCTTC.

This clonotype was observed a single time. The chain uses TRBV5-1 and TRBJ2-3; D is possibly TRBD2 (6 bases). CDR3 length equals 15 residues. The V gene lost 0 bases and the J gene lost 2 bases, with 10 bases spanning the gap. The V gene's germline CDR1 is SGHRS and CDR2 YFSETQ. The CDR3 is CASSLAGDLTDTQYF. The CDR3 bases are TGCGCCAGCAGCTTGGCGGGAGACCTCACAGATACGCAGTATTTT. Variable domain in full (rest from reference TRBV5-1 and TRBJ2-3): KAGVTQTPRYLIKTRGQQVTLSCSPISGHRSVSWYQQTPGQGLQFLFEYFSETQRNKGNFPGRFSGRQFSNSRSEMNVSTLELGDSALYLCASSLAGDLTDTQYFGPGTRLTVL.

The V and J genes are TRBV20-1 and TRBJ2-1; 11 positions match TRBD2. The germline CDR1 and CDR2 sequences are DFQATT and SNEGSKA (reference sequence). The length of the CDR3 is 15 residues. V lost 5 bases, J lost 1 base, and 4 bases stayed unmatched. The CDR3 sequence: CSAGPSGGSYNEQFF. The CDR3 DNA is TGCAGTGCTGGACCTAGCGGGGGGTCCTACAATGAGCAGTTCTTC.

This chain links TRBV7-7 with TRBJ2-3; maybe TRBD2 (5 bases). This CDR3 contains 13 residues. Trimming shortened V by 2 bases and J by 6 bases, and 9 bases separated the two germline ends. CDR1 and CDR2 from the germline V gene are SSHAT and FNYEAQ (reference sequence). The CDR3 loop is CASSLSERDTQYF. As DNA, the CDR3 is TGTGCCAGCAGCTTAAGTGAGCGGGATACGCAGTATTTT.

The chain recombines TRBV20-1 with TRBJ2-3; D possibly corresponds to TRBD2 (5 bases). The CDR3 totals 13 residues. Germline V gene sequence: CDR1 DFQATT, CDR2 SNEGSKA (reference sequence). Trimming shortened V by 6 bases and J by 5 bases, and 15 bases separated the two germline ends. Here the CDR3 reads CSADPGGLDTQYF. CDR3 nucleotides: TGCAGTGCCGACCCCGGAGGTCTAGATACGCAGTATTTT.

This clonotype turned up a few times. This chain links TRBV11-3 with TRBJ2-2; weak D call: TRBD2 (6 bases). CDR1 is SGHNT, CDR2 YENEEA, per germline. The CDR3 extends over 15 amino acids. V lost 2 bases, J lost 6 bases, and 13 bases lay in between. The CDR3 nucleotides are TGTGCCAGCAGCTTAAATTTCGGAGGGCCCGGGGAGCTGTTTTTT. Its translation: CASSLNFGGPGELFF.

This chain connects TRBV9 to TRBJ2-3, with TRBD2 matching over 16 bases. Looked up from germline, CDR1 is SGDLS and CDR2 is YYNGEE. The CDR3 loop spans 19 amino acids. With 4 bases clipped from V and 2 bases from J, the junction kept 10 bases outside the gene matches. CDR3 nucleotides: TGTGCCAGCAGCCCCGGGACTAGCGGGGGGGGGGGGTCCACAGATACGCAGTATTTT. Residues: CASSPGTSGGGGSTDTQYF.

V usage is TRBV5-4 and J usage is TRBJ2-5; TRBD2 agrees at 8 bases. The CDR3 covers 15 residues. With V trimmed by 4 bases and J by 3 bases, 8 bases remained unmatched. Germline CDR1 reads SGHNT; CDR2 reads YYREEE (reference sequence). CDR3 DNA sequence: TGTGCCAGCAGCCCGGTAGCGGGGACTGAAGAGACCCAGTACTTC. Protein: CASSPVAGTEETQYF.

Within the sample, this clonotype is large. This chain uses TRBV5-1 with TRBJ1-3; D gene unclear. The length of the CDR3 is 14 residues. Per germline, CDR1 SGHRS and CDR2 YFSETQ. Deletions cut 4 bases from V and 0 bases from J, with 8 bases between. The CDR3 protein is CASSLTASGNTIYF. The DNA of the CDR3 is TGCGCCAGCAGCCTAACAGCCTCTGGAAACACCATATATTTT. The variable domain in full, completed from reference TRBV5-1 and TRBJ1-3, reads KAGVTQTPRYLIKTRGQQVTLSCSPISGHRSVSWYQQTPGQGLQFLFEYFSETQRNKGNFPGRFSGRQFSNSRSEMNVSTLELGDSALYLCASSLTASGNTIYFGEGSWLTVV.

The chain joins TRBV27 to TRBJ1-1; D is undetermined. Germline values: CDR1 MNHEY, CDR2 SMNVEV (reference sequence). V dropped 2 bases and J dropped 6 bases, with 13 bases sitting between them. The CDR3 loop spans 14 amino acids. The CDR3 region is CASSLRAVIAEAFF. CDR3 DNA: TGTGCCAGCAGTTTACGTGCAGTCATAGCTGAAGCTTTCTTT.

The chain has TRBV7-2 and TRBJ2-6; TRBD1 aligns across 11 bases. The CDR3 length is 20 residues. Germline V gene lookup returns CDR1 SGHTA and CDR2 FQGNSA. V gave up 2 bases and J gave up 4 bases; unmatched junction bases: 13. The CDR3 nucleotides read TGTGCCAGCAGCTTACCCCGTCCGGGACAGGGGGTAACCGGGGCCAACGTCCTGACTTTC. It encodes CASSLPRPGQGVTGANVLTF. Based on the CDR3 plus reference TRBV7-2 and TRBJ2-6, the full variable domain is GAGVSQSPSNKVTEKGKDVELRCDPISGHTALYWYRQSLGQGLEFLIYFQGNSAPDKSGLPSDRFSAERTGGSVSTLTIQRTQQEDSAVYLCASSLPRPGQGVTGANVLTFGAGSRLTVL.

This chain connects TRBV7-9 to TRBJ1-3, with 7 bases aligning to TRBD1. V shed 5 bases, J shed 3 bases, and the junction held 1 base outside the gene matches. The length of the CDR3 is 13 residues. Germline V CDR1 and CDR2: SEHNR, FQNEAQ (reference sequence). CDR3 DNA sequence: TGTGCCAGCAGCCAGGGGGATGGAAACACCATATATTTT. This encodes CASSQGDGNTIYF.

This clonotype was counted a few times. The rearrangement uses TRBV18 and TRBJ1-2; TRBD1 matches 7 bases. The CDR3 is 14 residues long. The V gene end was trimmed by 3 bases and the J gene end by 5 bases; junction bases not matched to a gene: 6. The germline gives CDR1 KGHSH, CDR2 LQKENI. CDR3 DNA: TGTGCCAGCTCACCCGACAGGGTGGCTTATGGCTACACCTTC. Its translation: CASSPDRVAYGYTF. The whole variable domain, filled in from reference TRBV18 and TRBJ1-2, reads NAGVMQNPRHLVRRRGQEARLRCSPMKGHSHVYWYRQLPEEGLKFMVYLQKENIIDESGMPKERFSAEFPKEGPSILRIQQVVRGDSAAYFCASSPDRVAYGYTFGSGTRLTVV.

V gene TRBV6-1 combines with J gene TRBJ1-4; unclear D gene. The V gene lost 2 bases and the J gene lost 13 bases, with 14 bases spanning the gap. CDR3 length: 13 residues. Germline V CDR1 and CDR2: MNHNS, SASEGT. The CDR3 is CASSEILGNRLFF. The CDR3 coding sequence is TGTGCCAGCAGTGAAATTTTGGGGAACAGACTGTTTTTT.

Only a few counts were recorded for this clonotype. The chain carries TRBV11-2 and TRBJ1-2; D possibly corresponds to TRBD1 (6 bases). CDR3 size: 13 residues. Trimming removed 4 bases at V and 3 bases at J, with 9 bases between. The germline V gene encodes CDR1 SGHAT and CDR2 FQNNGV. The CDR3 sequence: CASSSSGDYGYTF. CDR3 DNA sequence: TGTGCCAGCAGCTCCTCAGGGGACTATGGCTACACCTTC.

The chain employs TRBV6-1 and TRBJ2-1, with D possibly being TRBD1 (6 bases). This CDR3 spans 12 amino acids. V gave up 10 bases and J gave up 1 base, with 8 bases separating them. Germline V gives CDR1 MNHNS, CDR2 SASEGT. The CDR3 bases are TGTGCCACCAGGGGATCCTACAATGAGCAGTTCTTC. Residues: CATRGSYNEQFF.

The sample holds a few counts of this clonotype. The chain couples TRBV20-1 to TRBJ1-1; possible D gene TRBD1, 5 bases. Germline assignment: CDR1 DFQATT and CDR2 SNEGSKA (reference sequence). The CDR3 has 12 residues. Trimming took 5 bases from V and 5 from J, leaving 12 bases between them. CDR3 sequence reads: CSAGGWETEAFF. CDR3 nucleotide sequence: TGCAGTGCTGGGGGGTGGGAAACTGAAGCTTTCTTT.

J is TRBJ2-5 and V is TRBV18; TRBD2 is a possible D gene (5 bases). Germline-derived CDR1 and CDR2 are KGHSH and LQKENI. Trimming removed 3 bases from V and 2 bases from J, with 19 bases in between. The CDR3 spans 17 residues. CDR3 in amino acids: CASSPPNSGRGQETQYF. The CDR3, as DNA: TGTGCCAGCTCACCGCCAAATTCTGGACGGGGACAAGAGACCCAGTACTTC. Based on the CDR3 plus reference TRBV18 and TRBJ2-5, the full variable domain is NAGVMQNPRHLVRRRGQEARLRCSPMKGHSHVYWYRQLPEEGLKFMVYLQKENIIDESGMPKERFSAEFPKEGPSILRIQQVVRGDSAAYFCASSPPNSGRGQETQYFGPGTRLLVL.

The chain joins TRBV24-1 to TRBJ2-3; D perhaps matches TRBD1 (5 bases). The length of the CDR3 is 12 residues. V was cut by 4 bases and J by 9 bases, with 10 bases left in between. Looked up from germline, CDR1 is KGHDR and CDR2 is SFDVKD. CDR3 in amino acids: CATSDPQETQYF. CDR3 in DNA: TGTGCCACCAGTGACCCACAGGAAACGCAGTATTTT.

The chain couples TRBV6-2 or TRBV6-3 to TRBJ2-1; D gene unclear. The J call may be in error: the DNA end matches TRBJ2-7 better. This CDR3 has 15 residues. Per germline, CDR1 MNHEY and CDR2 SVGEGT. CDR3 sequence (DNA): TGTGCCAGCAGTTCAAGACAACTAAAACCCTACGAGCAGTACTTC. It is translated as CASSSRQLKPYEQYF.

CDR3 residues: CASTRRTGATGNTIYF. The CDR3 DNA is TGTGCCAGCACCAGGAGGACCGGGGCCACAGGAAACACCATATATTTT. The V gene is TRBV6-2 or TRBV6-3, the J gene TRBJ1-3; tentative D call: TRBD1 (5 bases). V was clipped by 7 bases and J by 4 bases, with 20 bases between them. There are 16 residues in the CDR3. Germline V CDR1 and CDR2: MNHEY, SVGEGT.

J is TRBJ1-2 and V is TRBV2; no definite D call. The CDR3 contains 14 residues. Germline CDR1 and CDR2: SNHLY and FYNNEI. V was clipped by 8 bases and J by 5 bases, with 18 bases between them. CDR3 loop: CASRTDSSAYGYTF. The CDR3 DNA reads TGTGCCAGCCGGACGGACTCCTCGGCATATGGCTACACCTTC. The whole variable domain, remainder taken from reference TRBV2 and TRBJ1-2, is EPEVTQTPSHQVTQMGQEVILRCVPISNHLYFYWYRQILGQKVEFLVSFYNNEISEKSEIFDDQFSVERPDGSNFTLKIRSTKLEDSAMYFCASRTDSSAYGYTFGSGTRLTVV.